The source of this TCR beta chain is a study of blood T cells in healthy people across ages. The study's findings and limits: The study found more naive CD4+ cells and higher diversity in long-lived than aged donors.

The second PCR ran roughly 6 to 11 cycles with a sample-barcoded 5' primer and J-beta primers. A template-switch adaptor with 12 random nucleotides tagged each cDNA molecule. TCRdb analysed the 5' RACE reads with MiXCR anew, one entry per CDR3 protein. The profile covers approximately 900,000 distinct CDR3 sequences, with around 46% appearing a single time and roughly 12% taken by the ten largest. This clonotype has only a few counts. Its cognate antigen is unknown. The V gene's germline CDR1 is DFQATT and CDR2 SNEGSKA (reference sequence). This CDR3 has 12 residues. V was clipped by 8 bases and J by 7 bases; unmatched bases: 5. Samples had at least 7 million PBMCs isolated from them.

The chain uses TRBV20-1 and TRBJ1-2, with TRBD1 matching 12 bases. Sequencing was done on a sample of blood. The TCR sequence derives from a young man in good health. The CDR3 here is CSSGTGGSGYTF. The CDR3 DNA is TGCAGTTCGGGGACAGGGGGCAGTGGCTACACCTTC.